The 10 T cell receptor beta chains reported below all come from one sample, sequenced in a study of blood T cell repertoires in COVID-19. Data came from immunoSEQ multiplex PCR; TCRdb stores just in-frame clones and leaves some out. The top ten hold 4.1% of the sample, which has just over 250,000 clones, around 80% seen once. The material sequenced was PBMCs or T cells enriched from blood (not recorded which). These receptors were collected from a man younger than 45 with acute COVID-19.

The chain recombines TRBV29-1 with TRBJ2-5; perhaps TRBD1 as D (6 bases). CDR3 length: 13 residues. Germline V gene sequence: CDR1 SQVTM, CDR2 ANQGSEA. V was pared by 4 bases and J by 4 bases, with 13 bases between. The CDR3 protein is CSVAGGAGETQYF. In DNA, the CDR3 is TGCAGCGTTGCTGGGGGCGCGGGAGAGACCCAGTACTTC.

This chain links TRBV28 with TRBJ1-2; a possible D gene is TRBD1 (6 bases). The CDR3 length is 14 residues. Trimming took off 5 bases at V and 6 bases at J, with 16 bases between the two ends. The germline V gene encodes CDR1 MDHEN and CDR2 SYDVKM. CDR3 residues: CASSPPTGMHGYTF. For the CDR3, the DNA is TGTGCCAGCAGTCCCCCTACAGGGATGCATGGCTACACCTTC.

V gene TRBV6-1 combines with J gene TRBJ1-1, with D unresolved. Germline V gene data show CDR1 as MNHNS and CDR2 as SASEGT. V lost 5 bases, J lost 3 bases, and 7 bases lay in between. This CDR3 is built from 12 residues. Here the CDR3 reads CASSFSHTEAFF. In nucleotides, the CDR3 is TGTGCCAGCAGTTTCTCCCACACTGAAGCTTTCTTT.

Only one count was recorded for this clone. This rearrangement joins TRBV28 to TRBJ1-2; D is ambiguous. V was pared by 6 bases and J by 2 bases, with 7 bases between. In germline, CDR1 is MDHEN, CDR2 SYDVKM. The CDR3 contains 12 residues. CDR3 sequence reads: CASSDTNYGYTF. The CDR3 region has the DNA TGTGCCAGCAGCGACACCAACTATGGCTACACCTTC.

This chain links TRBV28 with TRBJ2-1; TRBD1 matches 7 bases. The CDR3 covers 14 residues. CDR1 and CDR2 from the germline V gene are MDHEN and SYDVKM. V trimming: 7 bases; J trimming: 2 bases; junction bases outside the gene matches: 5. CDR3 bases: TGTGCCAGCATGGGCAGGGGGACCTACAATGAGCAGTTCTTC. This codes for CASMGRGTYNEQFF.

This clone was seen just once. The rearrangement joins TRBV9 to TRBJ2-1; no definite D call. The CDR3 runs to 14 residues. The germline V gene has CDR1 SGDLS and CDR2 YYNGEE. Deletions cut 0 bases from V and 5 bases from J, with 9 bases between. CDR3 region: CASSVAQINNEQFF. CDR3 DNA sequence: TGTGCCAGCAGCGTAGCACAGATTAACAATGAGCAGTTCTTC.

This clone was found a few times. CDR3 nucleotide sequence: TGTGCCAGTAGCGGGAGGGTTATATATTTT. Translated: CASSGRVIYF. The V and J genes are TRBV19 and TRBJ1-3; no reliable D call. Germline assignment: CDR1 LNHDA and CDR2 SQIVND (reference sequence). V lost 6 bases to trimming and J lost 13 bases, with 10 bases between them. This CDR3 has 10 residues.

The CDR3 is CATSADVGLAGDTDTQYF. The CDR3 coding sequence is TGTGCCACCAGTGCAGACGTGGGGCTAGCGGGGGACACAGATACGCAGTATTTT. The rearrangement joins TRBV24-1 to TRBJ2-3, with 10 bases identical to TRBD2. With V trimmed by 5 bases and J by 2 bases, 12 bases remained unmatched. Germline V gene sequence: CDR1 KGHDR, CDR2 SFDVKD. The CDR3 covers 18 residues.

This clone is deemed medium-sized. This sequence joins TRBV27 and TRBJ2-2, with D perhaps TRBD2 (5 bases). Trimming pared 4 bases from V and 1 base from J, leaving 10 bases between. The CDR3 is 15 amino acids. Germline V gene data show CDR1 as MNHEY and CDR2 as SMNVEV (reference sequence). CDR3 in DNA: TGTGCCAGCAGTTCCGCCGCGGGGAACACCGGGGAGCTGTTTTTT. This codes for CASSSAAGNTGELFF.

CDR3 residues: CASSPGQGTGNTIYF. The CDR3 DNA reads TGTGCCAGTAGTCCTGGACAAGGCACTGGAAACACCATATATTTT. The V gene is TRBV19, the J gene TRBJ1-3; D may be TRBD1 (5 bases). Germline V lookup: CDR1 LNHDA, CDR2 SQIVND (reference sequence). V was trimmed by 5 bases and J by 2 bases, leaving 13 bases between them. The CDR3 extends over 15 amino acids.